This section outlines one T cell receptor (beta chain) sequence together with its context. Antigen specificity is unknown. These data are taken from a study of post-analysis software for immune sequencing data. Germline V gene data show CDR1 as SGHKS and CDR2 as YYEKEE (reference sequence). V was clipped by 5 bases and J by 3 bases, with 14 bases between them. The CDR3 consists of 14 residues. Included in the TCR beta cDNA libraries were unique molecular identifiers. TCRdb re-called the PCR reads with MiXCR, one entry per CDR3 protein. The table shows over 300,000 distinct CDR3 sequences, with 30% to 45% occurring only once. General observations from the study: In patients, a few TRBV segments were more frequent than in controls, with TRBV5-6, TRBV5-1 and TRBV20-1 among them.

The V gene is TRBV5-5, the J gene TRBJ1-1; maybe TRBD1 (5 bases). Sequencing was done on a sample of blood. The sequence was collected from a girl aged 5 to 17 with multiple sclerosis. The CDR3 spells CASRLTGPDTEAFF. The DNA of the CDR3 is TGTGCCAGCAGATTAACAGGTCCGGACACTGAAGCTTTCTTT.